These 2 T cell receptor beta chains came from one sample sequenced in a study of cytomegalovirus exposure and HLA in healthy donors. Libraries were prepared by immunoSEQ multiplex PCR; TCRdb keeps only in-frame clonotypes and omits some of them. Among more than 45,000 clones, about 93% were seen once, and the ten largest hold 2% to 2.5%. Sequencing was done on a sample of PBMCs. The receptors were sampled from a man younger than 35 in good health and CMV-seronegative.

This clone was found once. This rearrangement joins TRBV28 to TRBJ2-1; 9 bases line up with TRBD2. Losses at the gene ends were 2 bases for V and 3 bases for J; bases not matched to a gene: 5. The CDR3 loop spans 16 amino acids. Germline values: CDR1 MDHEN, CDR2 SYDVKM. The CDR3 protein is CASSLVSAGGYNEQFF. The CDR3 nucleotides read TGTGCCAGCAGTTTAGTCTCAGCGGGAGGCTACAATGAGCAGTTCTTC. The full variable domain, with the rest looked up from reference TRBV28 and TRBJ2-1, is DVKVTQSSRYLVKRTGEKVFLECVQDMDHENMFWYRQDPGLGLRLIYFSYDVKMKEKGDIPEGYSVSREKKERFSLILESASTNQTSMYLCASSLVSAGGYNEQFFGPGTRLTVL.

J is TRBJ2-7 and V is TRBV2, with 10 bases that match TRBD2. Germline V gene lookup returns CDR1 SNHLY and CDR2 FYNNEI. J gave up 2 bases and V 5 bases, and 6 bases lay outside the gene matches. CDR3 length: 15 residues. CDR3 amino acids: CASSPLAGVPYEQYF. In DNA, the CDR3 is TGTGCCAGCAGTCCTCTAGCGGGAGTCCCCTACGAGCAGTACTTC.